The TCR beta chain under discussion was sequenced for a study of sequential checkpoint blockade in melanoma. Across the study: Patients were randomized 1:1 to nivolumab-then-ipilimumab or ipilimumab-then-nivolumab first-line. Each arm's sequence ended with maintenance nivolumab.

The treatment here: randomized to nivolumab then ipilimumab (arm A) or the reverse (arm B). No patient had prior DNA-damaging chemotherapy. PBMC sorting kept live CD3+CD8+ cells without CD19 or CD56. This clone has a handful of counts. The CDR3 is made up of 12 amino acids. Germline CDR1 and CDR2: SEHNR and FQNEAQ (reference sequence). With 6 bases removed from V and 2 bases from J, the gap between germline ends came to 8 bases. Only in-frame clones appear in the TCRdb table, and some are missing; sequencing was by immunoSEQ multiplex PCR. The top ten hold around two fifths of the sample, which has about 20,000 clones, around 72% seen once.

The rearrangement joins TRBV7-9 to TRBJ2-7; D gene ambiguous. Specimen: CD8+ T cells sorted from blood (inferred from file names), collected from a patient given nivolumab and ipilimumab in sequence. The receptor's source is a human donor with melanoma. Written as DNA, the CDR3 is TGTGCCAGCAGTACAGCAACCTACGAGCAGTACTTC. As protein: CASSTATYEQYF. The full variable domain, completed using reference TRBV7-9 and TRBJ2-7, is DTGVSQNPRHKITKRGQNVTFRCDPISEHNRLYWYRQTLGQGPEFLTYFQNEAQLEKSRLLSDRFSAERPKGSFSTLEIQRTEQGDSAMYLCASSTATYEQYFGPGTRLTVT.